A selection of T cell receptor beta chains follows, all from one sample in a study of cytomegalovirus exposure and HLA in healthy donors. Using immunoSEQ multiplex PCR, the repertoire was profiled, and TCRdb retains in-frame clones only, with some absent. The table records 210,000 or so clones, around 89% of them present only once. The source material was PBMCs. These receptors came from a woman younger than 35 in good health and CMV-seronegative. The conserved cysteine and the conserved F or W are not part of the CDR3 here. The D gene is left open where the match is weak.

V gene,D gene,CDR3 protein
TRBV27,.,ASSLFRGEQF
TRBV4-1,.,ASSQDGGTVQETQY
TRBV7-9,TRBD1,ASSPNTGAEAF
TRBV7-9,TRBD1,ASNFGTGEAEAF
TRBV27,.,ASRTWVGGWNSPLH
TRBV11-2,TRBD1,ASSIYAGGSNQPQH
TRBV5-5,.,ASSFRRDLNGYT
TRBV5-6,TRBD1,ASSSLTGVTEAF
TRBV7-8,TRBD2,ASSAGTSGSPYEQY
TRBV19,.,ASSIDLEANEKLF
TRBV10-1,.,ASSESVESGELF
TRBV5-1,TRBD2,ASSGSGTSGSWAYEQY
TRBV4-2,.,ASSPNTGQFNTEAF
TRBV6-1,.,ASSETGPNQPQH
TRBV7-6,TRBD1,ASSLGAAGQGWTGNTIY
TRBV7-9,.,ASSLATGGEAF
TRBV6-5,TRBD1,ASSYSWTGRGDGYT
TRBV7-2,.,ASSPLGWGPAYNEQF
TRBV27,TRBD1,ASSITGASYNEQF
TRBV7-7,.,ASSLVGGPGETQY
TRBV11-2,.,ASSSAHLSSYNEQF
TRBV2,.,ASSQETNTEAF
TRBV4-1,.,ASSQDHYLAYEQY
TRBV14,.,ASSAGGWYQETQY
TRBV6-5,TRBD1,ASSSTGVETQY
TRBV15,.,ATSRDRQTYT
TRBV5-5,.,ASSVAGVSYEQY
TRBV20-1,TRBD2,SASSGGEQF
TRBV6-5,.,ASSYLQGYQPQH
TRBV19,.,ASSKAGIYGYT
TRBV7-2,TRBD2,ASSLGSEGTSRARGEF
TRBV2,TRBD1,ASSEALQRTGYEQY
TRBV27,TRBD1,ASSGQGDYGYT
TRBV7-3,TRBD2,ASSPRLAGELNTGELF
TRBV11-2,.,ASSLLRGGNEQF
TRBV4-1,.,ASSQAPAARRGYT
TRBV9,TRBD1,ASSDGTGVRSGYT
TRBV4-3,TRBD2,ASSQEWAGASSYEQY
TRBV9,TRBD2,ASSEGTSGFYEQY
TRBV9,.,ASSVARGATNEKLF
TRBV2,TRBD1,ASRPRQGINTEAF
TRBV2,.,ASSASKGTAEY
TRBV9,.,ASARRGPPYEQY